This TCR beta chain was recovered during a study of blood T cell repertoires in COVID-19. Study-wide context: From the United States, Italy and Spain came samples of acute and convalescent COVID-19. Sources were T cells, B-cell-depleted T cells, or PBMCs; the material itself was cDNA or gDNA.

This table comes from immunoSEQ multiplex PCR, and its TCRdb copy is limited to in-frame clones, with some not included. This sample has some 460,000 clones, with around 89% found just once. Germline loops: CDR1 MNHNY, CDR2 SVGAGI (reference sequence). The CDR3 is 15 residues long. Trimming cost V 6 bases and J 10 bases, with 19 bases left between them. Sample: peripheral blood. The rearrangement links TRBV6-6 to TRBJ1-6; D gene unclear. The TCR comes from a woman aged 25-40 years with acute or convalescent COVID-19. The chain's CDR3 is CASSRGVGRNSPLHF. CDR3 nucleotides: TGTGCCAGCAGCCGAGGTGTCGGCAGGAACTCACCCCTCCACTTT.